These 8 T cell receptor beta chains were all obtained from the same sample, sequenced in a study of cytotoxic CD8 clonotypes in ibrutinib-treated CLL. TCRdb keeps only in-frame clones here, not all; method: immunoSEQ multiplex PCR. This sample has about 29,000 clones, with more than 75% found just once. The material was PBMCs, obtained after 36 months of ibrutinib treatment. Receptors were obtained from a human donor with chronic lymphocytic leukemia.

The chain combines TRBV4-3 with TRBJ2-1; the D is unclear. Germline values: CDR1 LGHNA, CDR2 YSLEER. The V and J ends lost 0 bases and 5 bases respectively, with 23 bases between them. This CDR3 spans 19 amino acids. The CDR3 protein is CASSQDSALQSTLHNEQFF. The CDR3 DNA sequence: TGCGCCAGCAGCCAAGATTCTGCTTTACAGTCAACTCTTCACAATGAGCAGTTCTTC.

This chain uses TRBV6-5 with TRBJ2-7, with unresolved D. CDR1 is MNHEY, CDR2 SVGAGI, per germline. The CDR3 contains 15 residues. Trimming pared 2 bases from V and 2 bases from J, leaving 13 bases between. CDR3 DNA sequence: TGTGCCAGCAGTTACCGGCGGAGCGTAGCCTACGAGCAGTACTTC. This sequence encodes CASSYRRSVAYEQYF.

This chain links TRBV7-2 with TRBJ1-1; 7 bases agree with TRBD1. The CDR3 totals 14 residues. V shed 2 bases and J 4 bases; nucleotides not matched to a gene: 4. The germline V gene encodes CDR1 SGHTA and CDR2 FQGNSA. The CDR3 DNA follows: TGTGCCAGCAGCTTAACAGGGGTGGGCACTGAAGCTTTCTTT. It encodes CASSLTGVGTEAFF.

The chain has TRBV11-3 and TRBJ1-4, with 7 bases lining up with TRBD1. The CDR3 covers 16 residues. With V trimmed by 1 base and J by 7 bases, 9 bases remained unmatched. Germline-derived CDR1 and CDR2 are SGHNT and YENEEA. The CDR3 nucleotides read TGTGCCAGCAGCTTAGGCCACGCAGGGGGGGGTGAAAAACTGTTTTTT. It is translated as CASSLGHAGGGEKLFF.

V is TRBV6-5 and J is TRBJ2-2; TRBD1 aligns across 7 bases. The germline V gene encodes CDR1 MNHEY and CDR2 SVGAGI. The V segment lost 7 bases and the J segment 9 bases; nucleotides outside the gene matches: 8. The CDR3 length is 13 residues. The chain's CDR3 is CASKIAGGRELFF. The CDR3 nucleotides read TGTGCCAGCAAGATCGCAGGGGGACGGGAGCTGTTTTTT.

The DNA for the CDR3 is TGTGCCAGCAGCTTAGTTGGACACACTTACACCGGGGAGCTGTTTTTT. Translating gives CASSLVGHTYTGELFF. V and J are TRBV7-8 and TRBJ2-2, with a tentative D call TRBD1 (5 bases). Looked up from germline, CDR1 is SGHVS and CDR2 is FQNEAQ. The CDR3 has 16 amino acids. V was shortened by 1 base and J by 3 bases, with 12 bases between the two germline ends.

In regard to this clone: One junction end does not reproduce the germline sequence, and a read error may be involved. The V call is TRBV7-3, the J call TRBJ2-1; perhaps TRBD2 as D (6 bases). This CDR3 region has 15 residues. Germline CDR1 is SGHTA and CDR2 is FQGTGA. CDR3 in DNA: TGCGCCAGCAGCCCGATAGCGGATTCCTACAATGAGCAGTTCTTC. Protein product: CASSPIADSYNEQFF.

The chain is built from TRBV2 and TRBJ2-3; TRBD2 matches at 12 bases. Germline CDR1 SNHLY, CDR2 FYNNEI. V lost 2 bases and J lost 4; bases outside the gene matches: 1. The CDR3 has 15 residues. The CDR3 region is CASSELAGGPDTQYF. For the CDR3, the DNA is TGTGCCAGCAGTGAACTAGCGGGGGGGCCAGATACGCAGTATTTT.